This T cell receptor beta chain stems from a study of regulatory T cells in long-lasting Graves disease. The wider study: Antithyroid drugs had been taken under 3 months by newly diagnosed Graves' patients.

The V gene end was trimmed by 6 bases and the J gene end by 7 bases; junction bases not matched to a gene: 6. CDR3 size: 13 residues. The germline CDR1 and CDR2 sequences are DFQATT and SNEGSKA (reference sequence). HTBI primers from iRepertoire and Arm-PCR of CDR3 regions yielded the TCR beta libraries. Via MiXCR, TCRdb re-called the multiplex PCR reads, giving one row per CDR3 protein. The profile shows fewer than 650,000 distinct CDR3 sequences, around 15% of them singletons. A few counts support this clonotype. Specified time point: newly diagnosed GD, antithyroid drugs for less than 3 months. Preparation of the TCR library used RNA extracted from PBMCs. American Thyroid Association guidelines defined Graves' disease diagnosis. From each patient, around 10 milliliters of peripheral blood was drawn and collected into an EDTA anticoagulant tube. The same sample was also used in a study of T cells in Graves' hyperthyroidism and ophthalmopathy.

This clonotype was sampled from a woman aged 25 to 39 with Graves disease. The chain is built from TRBV20-1 and TRBJ2-4, with 10 bases identical to TRBD1. Sample: peripheral blood mononuclear cells (PBMCs), taken at new diagnosis, from a patient treated with antithyroid drugs. The CDR3: CSATGQGGNIQYF. CDR3 sequence (DNA): TGCAGTGCGACCGGACAGGGGGGGAACATTCAGTACTTC.